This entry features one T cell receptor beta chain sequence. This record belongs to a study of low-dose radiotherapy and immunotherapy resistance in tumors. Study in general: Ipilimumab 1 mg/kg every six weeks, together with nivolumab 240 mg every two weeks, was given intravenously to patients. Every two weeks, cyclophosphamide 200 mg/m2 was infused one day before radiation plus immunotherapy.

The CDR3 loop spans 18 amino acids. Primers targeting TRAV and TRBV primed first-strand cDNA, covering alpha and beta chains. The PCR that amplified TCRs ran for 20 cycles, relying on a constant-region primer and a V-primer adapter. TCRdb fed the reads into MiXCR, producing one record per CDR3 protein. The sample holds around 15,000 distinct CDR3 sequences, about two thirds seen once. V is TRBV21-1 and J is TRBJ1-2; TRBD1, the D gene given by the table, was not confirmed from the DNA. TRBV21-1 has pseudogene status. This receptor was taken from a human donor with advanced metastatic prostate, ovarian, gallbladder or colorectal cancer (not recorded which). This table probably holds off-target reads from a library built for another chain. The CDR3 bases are TGTGCCAGCAGCAAAGAACTCCACGGGGACCAACTTAACTATGGCTACACCTTC. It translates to CASSKELHGDQLNYGYTF.